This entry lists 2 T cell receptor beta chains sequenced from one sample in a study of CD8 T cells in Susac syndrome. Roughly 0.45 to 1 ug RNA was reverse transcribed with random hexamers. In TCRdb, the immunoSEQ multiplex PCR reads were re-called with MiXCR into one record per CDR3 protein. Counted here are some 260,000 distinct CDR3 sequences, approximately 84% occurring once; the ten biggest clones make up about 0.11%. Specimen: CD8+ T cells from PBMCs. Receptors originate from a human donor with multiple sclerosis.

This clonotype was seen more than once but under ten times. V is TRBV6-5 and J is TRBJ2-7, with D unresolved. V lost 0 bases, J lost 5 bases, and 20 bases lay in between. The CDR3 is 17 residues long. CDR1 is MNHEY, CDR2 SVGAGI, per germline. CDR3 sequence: CASSYSRLASRPNEQYF. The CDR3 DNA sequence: TGTGCCAGCAGTTACTCGAGGCTCGCATCCCGCCCCAACGAGCAGTACTTC.

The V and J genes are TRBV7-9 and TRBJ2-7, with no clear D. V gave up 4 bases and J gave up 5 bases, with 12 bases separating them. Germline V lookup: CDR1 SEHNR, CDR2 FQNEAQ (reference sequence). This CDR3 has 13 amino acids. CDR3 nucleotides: TGTGCCAGCAGCTGGCCCCTCAGCAACGAGCAGTACTTC. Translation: CASSWPLSNEQYF.